This T cell receptor (beta chain) was sequenced in a study of T cell changes during pregnancy in multiple sclerosis. This clone has only a few counts. Assay: immunoSEQ multiplex PCR; the TCRdb copy retains only in-frame clones and omits some. This sample carries about 59,000 clones, about 90% of them seen once, and the ten largest clones take less than 3.5%. The CDR3 covers 15 residues. Trimming pared 2 bases from V and 1 base from J, leaving 11 bases between. CDR1 LNHDA and CDR2 SQIVND come from the germline V gene (reference sequence). This TCR was sampled from a female donor in good health, enrolled as a control in a pregnancy study. This chain connects TRBV19 to TRBJ1-1; perhaps TRBD1 as D (6 bases). The source was peripheral blood, collected in the third trimester of pregnancy. This CDR3 is CASSISGTQNTEAFF. The CDR3 coding sequence is TGTGCCAGTAGTATAAGTGGGACACAGAACACTGAAGCTTTCTTT.